Sequencing of this TCR beta chain was carried out in a study of shared clonotypes between healthy human individuals. The study's findings and limits: Larger estimated richness was generally seen in naive subsets than in memory subsets. In this cohort, only blood was sampled, and tissue repertoires likely differ. Relative to their counterparts shared across all four donors, non-shared clonotypes exhibited diminished generation probabilities.

The assay was immunoSEQ multiplex PCR, and TCRdb's table has in-frame clones only and misses some. Of millions of clones in the sample, about 92% are singletons; the top ten hold 1.5% to 2%. Germline CDR1 MNHEY, CDR2 SMNVEV (reference sequence). V was trimmed by 3 bases and J by 2 bases, leaving 14 bases between them. CDR3 size: 16 residues. Notes on this clone: No antigen is known for it.

Terminally differentiated effector memory CD45RA+ cells were excluded from the naive CD8 cells, which were CD45RO-negative and positively selected for CCR7. The clonotype originates from a man between 18 and 35 years old in good health. Some clones in this sample may be carry-over from other donors' samples. The rearrangement uses TRBV27 and TRBJ1-5; D is ambiguous. The sample was naive CD8+ T cells from PBMCs. DNA of the CDR3: TGTGCCAGCAGTTTCAGGCCCCCGGCGGGCAATCAGCCCCAGCATTTT. It encodes CASSFRPPAGNQPQHF.